This T cell receptor (beta chain) appears in the sequencing data of a study of T cell responses to AZD1222 COVID-19 vaccine. Overall study results and limits: The study identified only six AZD1222 recipients as seropositive at baseline.

On this clone: The antigen remains undetermined.

The ends were cut back, 3 bases at V and 5 bases at J, with 13 bases in the middle. CDR1 SGHAT and CDR2 FQNNGV come from the germline V gene. CDR3 size: 14 residues. Using immunoSEQ multiplex PCR, the repertoire was profiled, and TCRdb retains in-frame clones only, with some absent. The table shows 90,000 to 150,000 clones, with around 92% occurring only once. The TCR originated in an adult who received the AZD1222 COVID-19 vaccine. This chain joins TRBV11-2 and TRBJ1-2; TRBD1 might be the D (5 bases). The sequenced sample was peripheral blood, obtained 28 days after the second AZD1222 dose. CDR3 coding DNA: TGTGCCAGCAGCTTGGCCGGGGCCAGTTATGGCTACACCTTC. It specifies CASSLAGASYGYTF.